A selection of T cell receptor beta chains follows, all from one sample in a study of identical twins. TCRdb passed the 5' RACE reads through MiXCR, listing each CDR3 protein once. The table has 1,800,000 or so distinct CDR3 sequences, around a third seen once. The sequenced material came from cord blood. The origin of the receptors is a newborn girl in good health. Each CDR3 is given with its conserved first and last residue. D genes are given only for firm matches. Only some rows state a clone size, as once, few, many or a class for expanded clones.

d_call clone_size j_call v_call cdr3_aa cdr3_nt
TRBD2 . TRBJ2-7 TRBV3-1 CASSQPLLAGGYNEQYF TGTGCCAGCAGCCAACCTCTACTAGCGGGGGGGTACAATGAGCAGTACTTC
TRBD1 . TRBJ1-1 TRBV7-9 CASRMGQVGNTEAFF TGTGCCAGCAGGATGGGACAGGTGGGGAACACCGAAGCTTTCTTT
. . TRBJ2-2 TRBV20-1 CSARPRMNTGELFF TGCAGTGCTAGACCCCGGATGAACACCGGGGAGCTGTTTTTT
TRBD2 many TRBJ2-1 TRBV12-3/TRBV12-4 CASSPGLGQHNEQFF TGTGCCAGCAGCCCGGGACTAGGGCAGCACAATGAGCAGTTCTTC
. few TRBJ1-4 TRBV5-1 CASSLAAGFNEKLFF TGCGCCAGCAGCTTGGCCGCGGGCTTTAATGAAAAACTGTTTTTT
. few TRBJ2-1 TRBV3-1 CASSQVLGYEQFF TGTGCCAGCAGCCAAGTTTTGGGTTATGAGCAGTTCTTC
. few TRBJ2-1 TRBV18 CASSPPPGRNEQFF TGTGCCAGCTCACCACCGCCGGGGCGCAATGAGCAGTTCTTC
. few TRBJ1-1 TRBV10-3 CAISESRGTNTEAFF TGTGCCATCAGTGAGTCGCGGGGCACCAACACTGAAGCTTTCTTT
. . TRBJ1-2 TRBV28 CASSTPLGNGYTF TGTGCCAGCAGCACACCCCTTGGGAATGGCTACACCTTC
. many TRBJ2-7 TRBV10-3 CAIKEPGHDYEQYF TGTGCCATCAAAGAGCCGGGACACGACTACGAGCAGTACTTC
TRBD1 . TRBJ2-7 TRBV20-1 CSARDLGTGLYEQYF TGCAGTGCTAGGGACCTCGGGACAGGGTTGTACGAGCAGTACTTC
. few TRBJ2-6 TRBV21-1 CASGSVSGANVLTF TGTGCCAGCGGAAGCGTCTCTGGGGCCAACGTCCTGACTTTC
. . TRBJ2-1 TRBV11-2 CASSLTGSGNEQFF TGTGCCAGCAGCTTAACCGGGAGCGGCAATGAGCAGTTCTTC
. few TRBJ1-2 TRBV5-1 CASSLQPGHTYGYTF TGCGCCAGCAGCTTGCAACCGGGACACACCTATGGCTACACCTTC
. once TRBJ2-3 TRBV9 CASSVATRDTPATQYF TGTGCCAGCAGCGTAGCTACCAGGGACACTCCAGCTACGCAGTATTTT
TRBD2 few TRBJ2-1 TRBV29-1 CSGTERGDYNEQFF TGCAGCGGTACCGAGCGGGGGGACTACAATGAGCAGTTCTTC
. few TRBJ2-5 TRBV28 CASGGAFQETQYF TGTGCCAGTGGAGGGGCCTTCCAAGAGACCCAGTACTTC
TRBD2 . TRBJ2-2 TRBV2 CASSEGGLYTGELFF TGTGCCAGCAGTGAAGGGGGACTATACACCGGGGAGCTGTTTTTT
TRBD2 . TRBJ2-5 TRBV29-1 CSVRTSGGKTQYF TGCAGCGTGCGGACTAGCGGGGGGAAGACCCAGTACTTC
. . TRBJ1-5 TRBV5-1 CASSLAWGFPQHF TGCGCCAGCAGCTTGGCCTGGGGTTTTCCCCAGCATTTT
. few TRBJ1-2 TRBV10-3 CAISDTLHYGYTF TGTGCCATCAGTGATACTTTGCACTATGGCTACACCTTC
. many TRBJ1-1 TRBV27 CASSLVGRTEAFF TGTGCCAGCAGTTTAGTAGGTAGGACTGAAGCTTTCTTT
TRBD1 few TRBJ1-1 TRBV10-3 CAIRGQGNEAFF TGTGCCATCAGGGGACAGGGGAATGAAGCTTTCTTT
. . TRBJ1-2 TRBV24-1 CATSERAYGYTF TGTGCCACCAGTGAGAGGGCCTATGGCTACACCTTC
. few TRBJ2-1 TRBV28 CASSSLRADEQFF TGTGCCAGCAGCTCTCTCAGGGCTGATGAGCAGTTCTTC
. . TRBJ2-3 TRBV20-1 CSARPPISDTQYF TGCAGTGCTAGACCGCCTATCTCAGATACGCAGTATTTT
TRBD2 . TRBJ2-7 TRBV4-1 CASGLRYSGTSSYNEQYF TGCGCCAGCGGCCTACGGTATAGCGGGACGAGCTCCTACAATGAGCAGTACTTC
. . TRBJ2-5 TRBV6-1 CASSEAGALVLAFNNEQYF TGTGCCAGCAGTGAAGCGGGAGCCCTTGTATTAGCGTTCAACAATGAGCAGTACTTC
. . TRBJ1-4 TRBV7-9 CASSLGGGQVEKLFF TGTGCCAGCAGCCTAGGAGGGGGGCAGGTGGAAAAACTGTTTTTT
TRBD2 few TRBJ2-5 TRBV5-1 CASGSGLALQETQYF TGCGCCAGCGGTTCGGGACTAGCCCTTCAAGAGACCCAGTACTTC
. few TRBJ1-2 TRBV6-1 CASSDQYYGYTF TGTGCCAGCAGTGACCAGTACTATGGCTACACCTTC
. . TRBJ2-1 TRBV12-3/TRBV12-4 CASDRSEATAREQFF TGTGCCAGCGATAGGTCAGAAGCGACTGCGCGTGAGCAGTTCTTC
. few TRBJ1-1 TRBV7-2 CASSLQSRVAEAFF TGTGCCAGCAGCTTACAGTCCAGGGTGGCTGAAGCTTTCTTT
. . TRBJ2-3 TRBV13 CASSLGQQRTDTQYF TGTGCCAGCAGCTTGGGACAACAACGCACAGATACGCAGTATTTT
. many TRBJ1-1 TRBV5-1 CASSSQGTEAFF TGTGCCAGCAGTTCTCAGGGCACTGAAGCTTTCTTT
. . TRBJ2-5 TRBV4-2 CASSQDAGWGNEQYF TGTGCCAGCAGCCAAGACGCGGGATGGGGCAATGAGCAGTACTTC
. once TRBJ1-5 TRBV25-1 CASSESPNSNQPQHF TGTGCCAGCAGTGAGTCCCCTAATAGCAATCAGCCCCAGCATTTT
TRBD2 many TRBJ2-7 TRBV10-3 CATRLAGVTYEQYF TGTGCCACCCGACTAGCGGGGGTTACCTACGAGCAGTACTTC
TRBD2 . TRBJ2-2 TRBV7-9 CASSPRTSGALSGRELFF TGTGCCAGCAGCCCCCGGACTAGCGGGGCCCTCTCGGGACGGGAGCTGTTTTTT
. . TRBJ2-7 TRBV15 CATSNDNEQYF TGTGCCACCAGCAATGACAATGAGCAGTACTTC
. few TRBJ2-7 TRBV28 CASSLWGRGYEQYF TGTGCCAGCAGTTTATGGGGTAGGGGGTACGAGCAGTACTTC
. many TRBJ2-3 TRBV28 CASTFGLVASDTQYF TGTGCCAGCACCTTCGGGCTAGTAGCGTCGGATACGCAGTATTTT
. few TRBJ1-1 TRBV18 CASSPGPGGAFF TGTGCCAGCTCACCAGGCCCGGGGGGAGCTTTCTTT
TRBD2 . TRBJ2-5 TRBV20-1 CSARGTSGGVVKTQYF TGCAGTGCTAGAGGCACTAGCGGGGGAGTGGTGAAGACCCAGTACTTC
TRBD1 . TRBJ1-6 TRBV6-6 CASSCSRQGAYNSPLHF TGTGCCAGCAGTTGCTCGAGACAGGGGGCATATAATTCACCCCTCCACTTT
. few TRBJ2-7 TRBV28 CASTLTGPNYEQYF TGTGCCAGCACCCTAACAGGCCCAAACTACGAGCAGTACTTC
. . TRBJ2-7 TRBV11-2 CASAPGVSYEQYF TGTGCCAGCGCCCCGGGGGTCTCCTACGAGCAGTACTTC
TRBD2 . TRBJ2-3 TRBV9 CASSVGGGGLGDTQYF TGTGCCAGCAGCGTAGGTGGGGGGGGGTTAGGAGATACGCAGTATTTT
. few TRBJ2-5 TRBV27 CASSLMWGQQETQYF TGTGCCAGCAGTTTGATGTGGGGACAACAAGAGACCCAGTACTTC
. . TRBJ2-1 TRBV11-2 CASSLSGGTVTNEQFF TGTGCCAGCAGCTTATCGGGCGGGACGGTTACAAATGAGCAGTTCTTC
TRBD1 . TRBJ2-3 TRBV6-1 CASSLEGTGTHTQYF TGTGCCAGCAGCCTGGAGGGGACAGGGACTCATACGCAGTATTTT
. . TRBJ2-5 TRBV5-4 CASSFPPSSQETQYF TGTGCCAGCAGCTTCCCCCCGAGCTCTCAAGAGACCCAGTACTTC
. few TRBJ2-5 TRBV29-1 CSVRPARANEQYF TGCAGCGTTCGCCCGGCCAGGGCAAATGAGCAGTACTTC
. few TRBJ1-2 TRBV28 CASSRRDYGYTF TGTGCCAGCAGTCGTCGTGACTATGGCTACACCTTC
. few TRBJ2-5 TRBV6-5 CASSYQGAGRETQYF TGTGCCAGCAGTTACCAAGGGGCAGGGCGGGAGACCCAGTACTTC